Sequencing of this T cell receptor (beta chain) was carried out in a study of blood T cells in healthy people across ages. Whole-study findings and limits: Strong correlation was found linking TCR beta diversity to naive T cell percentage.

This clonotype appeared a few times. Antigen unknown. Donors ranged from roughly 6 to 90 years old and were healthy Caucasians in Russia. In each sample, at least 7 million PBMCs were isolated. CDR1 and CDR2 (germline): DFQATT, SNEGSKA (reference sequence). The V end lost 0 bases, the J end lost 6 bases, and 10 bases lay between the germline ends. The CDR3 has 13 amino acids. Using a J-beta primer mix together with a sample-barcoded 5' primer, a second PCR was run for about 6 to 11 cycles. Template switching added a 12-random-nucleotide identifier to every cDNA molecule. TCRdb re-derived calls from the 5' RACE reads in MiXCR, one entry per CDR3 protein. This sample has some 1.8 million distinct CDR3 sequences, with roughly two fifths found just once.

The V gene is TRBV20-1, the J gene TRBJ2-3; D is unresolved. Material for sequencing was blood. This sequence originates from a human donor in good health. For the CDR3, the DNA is TGCAGTGCTAGAGATCCTGCGAGGGATACGCAGTATTTT. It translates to CSARDPARDTQYF.